The rows below give T cell receptor beta chains drawn from one sample of a study of immune evolution from preneoplasia to lung adenocarcinoma. TCRdb's copy holds only in-frame clones and misses some; the assay was immunoSEQ multiplex PCR. The repertoire consists of 13,000 or so clones, with approximately 81% occurring once and the leading ten covering about 3.8%. The sample consisted of FFPE tissue from an adenomatous hyperplasia lung lesion. The receptors were sampled from a person between 45 and 75 years old with lung adenocarcinoma. Each CDR3 is given with its conserved first and last residue. D genes are given only for firm matches. Some rows have no size entry. The others give once, few or many, or a class for an expanded clone.

TRBV30	.	TRBJ2-7	TRBD2	CAWNPGLAGTYEQYF	TGTGCCTGGAACCCGGGACTAGCGGGAACCTACGAGCAGTACTTC
TRBV25-1	.	TRBJ1-2	.	CASSEYSNYGYTF	TGTGCCAGCAGTGAATACAGTAACTATGGCTACACCTTC
TRBV2	.	TRBJ1-1	.	CASRRMNTEAFF	TGTGCCAGCAGGAGGATGAACACTGAAGCTTTCTTT
TRBV7-2	.	TRBJ2-1	.	CASSLIRGNEQFF	TGTGCCAGCAGCCTGATTCGAGGTAATGAGCAGTTCTTC
TRBV30	.	TRBJ1-3	.	CARTSRRQQNSSGNTIYF	TGTGCCCGGACGTCCCGGAGGCAGCAAAATTCCTCTGGAAACACCATATATTTT
TRBV7-8	once	TRBJ2-3	TRBD1	CASSYLTGQGADTQYF	TGTGCCAGCAGCTATTTAACGGGACAGGGGGCAGATACGCAGTATTTT
TRBV11-2	.	TRBJ2-3	.	CASSLAFTDTQYF	TGTGCCAGCAGCTTAGCTTTCACAGATACGCAGTATTTT
TRBV12-5	few	TRBJ2-5	TRBD2	CASGLVRLAGVHETQYF	TGTGCTAGTGGTTTGGTACGGCTAGCGGGAGTTCATGAGACCCAGTACTTC
TRBV11-2	.	TRBJ2-7	.	CASSLDAGRYEQYF	TGTGCCAGCAGCTTAGATGCGGGGCGGTACGAGCAGTACTTC
TRBV5-6	few	TRBJ2-7	TRBD1	CASSSDEGQGDYEQYF	TGTGCCAGCAGCTCTGACGAGGGACAGGGGGACTACGAGCAGTACTTC
TRBV5-1	.	TRBJ1-1	.	CASSPGTLMGTEAFF	TGCGCCAGCAGCCCCGGGACATTAATGGGCACTGAAGCTTTCTTT
TRBV19	.	TRBJ1-5	.	CASSIQVSNQPQHF	TGTGCCAGTAGTATACAGGTTTCCAATCAGCCCCAGCATTTT
TRBV29-1	.	TRBJ1-2	.	CSVDGSYTF	TGCAGCGTTGACGGGTCTTACACCTTC
TRBV11-2	.	TRBJ2-7	.	CASSLPRGAQYF	TGTGCCAGCAGCCTCCCAAGGGGCGCTCAGTACTTC
TRBV2	.	TRBJ2-5	.	CASSEAGGGETQYF	TGTGCCAGCAGTGAAGCGGGAGGGGGAGAGACCCAGTACTTC
TRBV6-6	.	TRBJ2-1	.	CASSYAQWQFF	TGTGCCAGCAGTTACGCACAATGGCAGTTCTTC
TRBV28	.	TRBJ2-2	.	CASSLVRSAIFGTGELFF	TGTGCCAGCAGTTTAGTCAGGTCTGCGATTTTCGGCACCGGGGAGCTGTTTTTT
TRBV5-6	.	TRBJ1-2	TRBD1	CASSWGQGYGYTF	TGTGCCAGCAGCTGGGGACAGGGGTATGGCTACACCTTC
TRBV28	.	TRBJ1-5	.	CASRPTGNQPQHF	TGTGCCAGCAGACCCACGGGGAATCAGCCCCAGCATTTT
TRBV19	.	TRBJ1-2	.	CASSFRSHINYGYTF	TGTGCCAGTAGTTTCAGATCTCATATTAACTATGGCTACACCTTC
TRBV6-6	once	TRBJ2-5	.	CASSYVTGRETQYF	TGTGCCAGCAGTTACGTTACTGGCAGGGAGACCCAGTACTTC
TRBV6-1	.	TRBJ2-1	TRBD1	CASTRGFNEQFF	TGTGCCAGCACCAGGGGGTTCAATGAGCAGTTCTTC
TRBV19	.	TRBJ2-3	.	CAGSISGTASSTDTQYF	TGTGCCGGTAGTATCAGTGGGACGGCCTCTAGCACAGATACGCAGTATTTT
TRBV10-2	.	TRBJ1-2	.	CASLGNNYGYTF	TGCGCCAGCTTGGGAAACAACTATGGCTACACCTTC
TRBV15	.	TRBJ1-5	.	CATGDGERNQPQHF	TGTGCCACCGGCGACGGGGAACGAAATCAGCCCCAGCATTTT
TRBV9	.	TRBJ2-5	.	CASSVGGDEQETQYF	TGTGCCAGCAGCGTAGGGGGGGATGAGCAGGAGACCCAGTACTTC
TRBV9	.	TRBJ1-2	.	CASSVGEGFPRDGYTF	TGTGCCAGCAGCGTAGGAGAGGGTTTCCCTCGGGATGGCTACACCTTC
TRBV5-4	.	TRBJ2-2	TRBD1	CASSFGDRNANTGELFF	TGTGCCAGCAGCTTTGGGGACAGGAACGCGAACACCGGGGAGCTGTTTTTT
TRBV19	.	TRBJ2-1	.	CASSIRTGRTAYNEQFF	TGTGCCAGTAGTATTAGAACAGGGAGAACGGCCTACAATGAGCAGTTCTTC
TRBV11-3	.	TRBJ2-3	TRBD2	CASSKGLADSTDTQYF	TGTGCCAGCAGCAAGGGACTAGCGGACAGCACAGATACGCAGTATTTT
TRBV18	.	TRBJ2-3	.	CASSSQGAGSTDTQYF	TGTGCCAGCTCATCCCAGGGCGCGGGTAGCACAGATACGCAGTATTTT
TRBV19	.	TRBJ2-2	.	CASSPRLTTGELFF	TGTGCCAGTAGCCCCCGGCTAACCACCGGGGAGCTGTTTTTT
TRBV4-1	.	TRBJ2-7	.	CASSARDEGAYYEQYF	TGCGCCAGCAGCGCCCGGGACGAGGGAGCCTACTACGAGCAGTACTTC
TRBV6-1	.	TRBJ2-3	TRBD2	CASTGGADDTQYF	TGTGCCAGCACGGGGGGGGCTGATGATACGCAGTATTTT
TRBV19	once	TRBJ2-3	TRBD2	CASERTSGPLGTDTQYF	TGTGCCAGTGAGCGGACTAGCGGGCCCTTGGGCACAGATACGCAGTATTTT
TRBV27	.	TRBJ2-7	.	CASSYRDGFSYEQYF	TGTGCCAGCAGTTACCGGGACGGCTTCTCCTACGAGCAGTACTTC
TRBV28	.	TRBJ2-3	TRBD2	CASTPWTSGSTDTQYF	TGTGCCAGCACCCCTTGGACTAGCGGTAGCACAGATACGCAGTATTTT
TRBV19	.	TRBJ1-1	TRBD1	CASSAGRTGGTEAFF	TGTGCCAGTAGTGCGGGCCGGACAGGGGGCACTGAAGCTTTCTTT
TRBV28	.	TRBJ2-2	TRBD1	CASSPDRAGELFF	TGTGCCAGCAGCCCCGACAGGGCCGGGGAGCTGTTTTTT
TRBV27	.	TRBJ1-2	.	CASSLKTGLGANYGYTF	TGTGCCAGCAGTCTCAAAACAGGGTTGGGGGCTAACTATGGCTACACCTTC
TRBV13	.	TRBJ1-4	.	CASSLKGGNEKLFF	TGTGCCAGCAGCTTAAAGGGGGGAAATGAAAAACTGTTTTTT
TRBV5-1	.	TRBJ2-7	.	CASSQIPGHLYEQYF	TGCGCCAGCAGCCAAATCCCGGGACATCTTTACGAGCAGTACTTC
TRBV6-1	.	TRBJ1-2	.	CASSEEATYGYTF	TGTGCCAGCAGTGAGGAGGCTACCTATGGCTACACCTTC
TRBV7-9	.	TRBJ1-2	TRBD1	CASSPGQGADGYTF	TGTGCCAGCAGCCCGGGACAGGGGGCGGATGGCTACACCTTC
TRBV11-2	.	TRBJ1-2	TRBD1	CASRARRDRGNYGYTF	TGTGCCAGCCGTGCTCGGAGGGACAGGGGAAACTATGGCTACACCTTC
TRBV30	.	TRBJ2-2	.	CAWSVSGYTGELFF	TGTGCCTGGAGTGTAAGCGGGTACACCGGGGAGCTGTTTTTT
TRBV10-3	.	TRBJ1-4	.	CAISQDVFEKLFF	TGTGCCATCAGTCAGGACGTGTTTGAAAAACTGTTTTTT
TRBV9	.	TRBJ2-1	TRBD1	CASSVGDRAPYNEQFF	TGTGCCAGCAGCGTAGGGGACAGGGCGCCCTACAATGAGCAGTTCTTC
TRBV5-6	.	TRBJ2-7	TRBD2	CASRKTGTSSYEQYF	TGTGCCAGCAGAAAGACCGGGACTAGCTCCTACGAGCAGTACTTC
TRBV30	.	TRBJ1-6	.	CAWSMKGGNSPLHF	TGTGCCTGGAGCATGAAGGGGGGAAATTCACCCCTCCACTTT
TRBV5-1	.	TRBJ2-5	TRBD1	CASSSQGQGGRETQYF	TGCGCCAGCAGCTCCCAAGGACAGGGAGGAAGAGAGACCCAGTACTTC
TRBV21-1	.	TRBJ2-7	.	CASSKAAGVVYEQYF	TGTGCCAGCAGCAAAGCTGCCGGGGTTGTTTACGAGCAGTACTTC
TRBV7-8	once	TRBJ2-2	.	CAISINQGLWTGELFF	TGTGCCATTTCCATAAACCAGGGGCTTTGGACCGGGGAGCTGTTTTTT
TRBV6-5	.	TRBJ1-1	.	CASSYSSVAFF	TGTGCCAGCAGTTACTCATCGGTGGCTTTCTTT
TRBV4-2	.	TRBJ2-5	.	CATSTGDLQETQYF	TGTGCCACCTCGACGGGAGACCTCCAAGAGACCCAGTACTTC